This T cell receptor beta chain was recorded in a study of T cell responses to AZD1222 COVID-19 vaccine (dated by TCRdb to the early 2020s). A note on the overall study: TCR sequencing was performed for about 240 trial participants, of whom 200 to 210 were given two doses of AZD1222 and approximately 25 were given two doses of MenACWY control vaccine. Trial participants were enrolled into age subgroups of 18-55, 56-69 and 70-plus years, which contained approximately 150, 30 and 60 TCR-sequenced participants, respectively.

This specimen's time point label, interpreted: about 28 days (+/-7) after the second vaccine dose. AZD1222 recipients given second doses at about 4 weeks or at about 12 weeks were pooled, since spike-specific TCR depth and breadth were not found to differ between the two schedules. The vaccinee samples were drawn from two UK trials, COV001 and COV002, one of which was a single-blind randomized controlled phase 2/3 trial testing AZD1222 (ChAdOx1 nCoV-19) in healthy adults. For TCRbeta chain sequencing, PBMC samples were collected from trial participants at day 0 and at day 28 after the second dose. On the study overall, not on this receptor specifically: In the small 56-69-year group, the increase in depth fell short of significance, most likely because of low power. Participants were mostly white British, with more females than males. The authors suggested clonal diversity may have been underestimated. Conclusions about previously exposed vaccinees are limited because only six or seven AZD1222 recipients were SARS-CoV-2 seropositive at baseline. Epitopes outside the regions mutated in the B.1.351 and B.1.1.7 variants were reportedly recognized by nearly half of the unique spike-specific TCRs. A significant rise in spike-specific TCR breadth and depth was observed after two AZD1222 doses relative to day 0 and relative to MenACWY recipients. The vaccine-associated CD4 TCRs covered the entire spike protein, and the dominant responses fell in regions 160-218 and 743-854. Because no day 14 peak-response samples were available, the repertoires could be characterized only after the peak T cell response.

The CDR3 regions of human TCRbeta chains were subjected to immunosequencing. The paper's data handling went like this. TCRs in the repertoires were matched against a reference library of SARS-CoV-2-specific TCRs that had been generated with the MIRA antigen-specificity platform. Breadth was defined as the fraction of unique TCRs that were SARS-CoV-2-associated, and depth was defined as the fraction of total T cells that were SARS-CoV-2-associated. Using the MIRA data, every spike-specific TCR was mapped to the spike region that the TCR reacted to and assigned to either a CD4 or a CD8 class. Log10-transformed breadth and depth values were compared by one-way ANOVA with Sidak's multiple comparisons tests. What TCRdb holds here is the immuneACCESS table cut down to in-frame rearrangements. Part of the clones is not present; checked against another copy, under half of the missing clones reflect an unresolved V gene, and the others are unexplained. V, J and clone size reflect that table, while D and trimming were determined from the DNA. The sample profile shows approximately 140,000 clones; around 90% of them were found once. In total, the top ten clones hold 3.3% of the sample.

From a lookup of the germline V gene (reference sequence), CDR1 and CDR2 are LNHDA and SQIVND. For this chain, trimming is 0 bases at the V end and 13 bases at the J end, and the number of junction bases without a gene match is 4. Inclusive of the bounding cysteine and phenylalanine, the CDR3 is 12 residues long. The only DNA kept is the CDR3, 36 bases in frame from the first base. In the case of this clone: Its specific antigen is unknown. No much larger clone is present one base from it, and per-base qualities are unavailable.

The TCR comes from an adult who received the AZD1222 COVID-19 vaccine. The V and J segments used are TRBV19 and TRBJ2-7; TRBD1 matches 9 bases in the middle. The sample here was peripheral blood, taken 28 days after the second AZD1222 dose. The encoded CDR3 is CASSIDGTGPYF. The nucleotide sequence is TGTGCCAGTAGTATAGACGGGACAGGGCCCTACTTC.